These T cell receptor beta chains were read from a single sample in a study of T cell responses to AZD1222 COVID-19 vaccine. Sequenced by immunoSEQ multiplex PCR; TCRdb stores in-frame clones only, minus some. The sample records about 130,000 clones, nearly 90% being singletons. The sequenced sample was peripheral blood, obtained 28 days after the second AZD1222 dose. The receptors derive from an adult who received the AZD1222 COVID-19 vaccine. Both conserved end residues are trimmed from each CDR3. The order of the fields is D gene, V gene, J gene, CDR3 protein. The D gene is left open where the match is weak.

>NA|TRBV6-6|TRBJ1-1
ASSYDRRGAEAF
>NA|TRBV4-3|TRBJ2-5
ASSRGLGGTQY
>TRBD1|TRBV10-3|TRBJ1-1
AIRRETGGLTLNTEAF
>NA|TRBV5-1|TRBJ2-5
ASRQGVETQY
>NA|TRBV2|TRBJ1-1
ATSPGTEAF
>NA|TRBV5-4|TRBJ1-1
ASSFGGTGPRNTEAF
>NA|TRBV18|TRBJ1-5
ASSTQGNQPQH
>TRBD1|TRBV5-1|TRBJ2-1
ASSPGQIYNEQF
>NA|TRBV13|TRBJ1-1
ASSLAPRGGGYTEAF
>NA|TRBV19|TRBJ1-2
ASSVTGLTNYGYT
>TRBD1|TRBV2|TRBJ2-5
ASSEAAGGETQY
>NA|TRBV6-6|TRBJ1-6
ASTGGLPLH
>NA|TRBV9|TRBJ2-7
ASSVGFVGDEQY
>NA|TRBV7-2|TRBJ1-5
ASSFAGASNQPQH
>NA|TRBV6-5|TRBJ2-1
ASSYSPPATYNEQF
>NA|TRBV20-1|TRBJ1-1
SASVWNEAF
>NA|TRBV9|TRBJ2-5
ASSVGGGLETQY
>NA|TRBV7-8|TRBJ2-4
ASSLALGIQY
>NA|TRBV7-2|TRBJ1-2
ASTIGGIYGYT
>NA|TRBV14|TRBJ1-1
ASSQAGTLNTEAF
>NA|TRBV18|TRBJ1-6
ASSPVSSYNSPLH
>TRBD1|TRBV2|TRBJ1-5
ASKGQANQPQH
>NA|TRBV18|TRBJ1-1
ASSPMRDPKAEAF
>NA|TRBV5-6|TRBJ1-6
ASRWGGGNSPLH
>TRBD2|TRBV18|TRBJ2-3
ASSPIAGVRTDTQY
>TRBD1|TRBV4-1|TRBJ1-4
ASSQEKGQGAGKLF
>NA|TRBV12-3/TRBV12-4|TRBJ1-5
ASSANRTPQH